This TCR beta chain originates from a study of blood T cell repertoires in COVID-19. Study overall: COVID-19 samples collected from the United States, Italy and Spain covered acute and convalescent phases.

In the source study's methods: How many nucleated cells were present was estimated from reference gene primer amplification. Repertoires were generated with immunoSEQ multiplex PCR, while TCRdb's copy carries only in-frame clones and drops some. The V and J calls and clone size were taken over from that table, and D and trimming were inferred from the DNA. The sample yields some 80,000 clones, 75% to 85% seen once. J was trimmed by 1 base and V by 6 bases; bases with no gene match: 9. Germline CDR1 is SNHLY and CDR2 is FYNNEI. This CDR3 comprises 16 residues. This clone has just one count. The sample was peripheral blood. The rearrangement uses TRBV2 and TRBJ2-3; 8 nucleotides align to TRBD2. The TCR originated in a woman aged 50 to 60 with acute or convalescent COVID-19. In DNA form, the CDR3 reads TGTGCCAGCAGGGGGGGGCTAGCGGGTGGCACAGATACGCAGTATTTT. Its protein is CASRGGLAGGTDTQYF.